The source of this TCR beta chain is a study of identical twins. Study-level results: Conclusions were based on cross-sectional statistical analysis, without following the same donors. Insertions were fewer in abundant cord blood beta clonotypes, whereas memory repertoires showed none of this pattern.

About this clonotype: Its antigen is not identified.

Germline CDR1 is SGHNT and CDR2 is YYREEE (reference sequence). V gave up 4 bases and J gave up 5 bases; unmatched junction bases: 7. This CDR3 region has 14 residues. TCRdb called the 5' RACE reads again in MiXCR, with one record for every CDR3 protein. The top ten hold 1.6% of the sample, which has approximately 600,000 distinct CDR3 sequences, about 7.6% seen once. These data also featured in a second study, about yellow fever vaccine responses in identical twins.

The sequence came from a woman under 30 in good health. This rearrangement joins TRBV5-4 to TRBJ2-5; TRBD1 agrees at 8 bases. The source material was PBMCs. The CDR3 is CASSPAGGLETQYF. The CDR3 DNA reads TGTGCCAGCAGCCCCGCAGGGGGCCTTGAGACCCAGTACTTC.